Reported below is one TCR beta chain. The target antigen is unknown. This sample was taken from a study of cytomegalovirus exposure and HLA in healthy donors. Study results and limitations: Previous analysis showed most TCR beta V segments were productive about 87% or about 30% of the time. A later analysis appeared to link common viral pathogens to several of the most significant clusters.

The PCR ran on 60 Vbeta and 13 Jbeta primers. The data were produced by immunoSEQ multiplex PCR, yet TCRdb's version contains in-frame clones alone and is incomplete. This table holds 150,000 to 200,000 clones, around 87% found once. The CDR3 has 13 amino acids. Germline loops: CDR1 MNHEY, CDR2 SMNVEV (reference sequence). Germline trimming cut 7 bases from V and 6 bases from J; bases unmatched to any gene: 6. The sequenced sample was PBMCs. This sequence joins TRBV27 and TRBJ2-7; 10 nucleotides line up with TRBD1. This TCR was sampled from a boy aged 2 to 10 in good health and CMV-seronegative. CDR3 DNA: TGTGCCAGCAAAGGGACAGGGGAACGCGAGCAGTACTTC. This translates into CASKGTGEREQYF.